These T cell receptor beta chains were read from a single sample in a study of CD8 T cells in Susac syndrome. MiXCR, applied by TCRdb to the immunoSEQ multiplex PCR reads, yields one record per CDR3 protein. The data hold approximately 200,000 distinct CDR3 sequences, with around 95% observed a single time. Sequencing was done on a sample of CD4+ T cells from PBMCs. The receptors were sampled from a human donor with multiple sclerosis. Each CDR3 is given with its conserved first and last residue. Each record gives: clone size, V gene, J gene, D gene, CDR3 protein, CDR3 DNA. A D gene is named only where the DNA matches it firmly. Only part of the rows carry a size: once, few, many, or a class if the clone is expanded.

-	TRBV27	TRBJ2-7	-	CASSPYDGTYEQYF	TGTGCCAGCAGTCCTTACGACGGAACCTACGAGCAGTACTTC
-	TRBV29-1	TRBJ2-1	-	CSVVRGQPGNEQFF	TGCAGCGTTGTGCGGGGGCAACCGGGGAATGAGCAGTTCTTC
-	TRBV7-9	TRBJ1-6	-	CASSPQAMSSYNSPLHF	TGTGCCAGCAGCCCCCAGGCCATGAGCTCCTATAATTCACCCCTCCACTTT
-	TRBV9	TRBJ2-3	TRBD2	CATSAGLATDTQYF	TGTGCCACCTCCGCGGGACTAGCAACAGATACGCAGTATTTT
-	TRBV7-9	TRBJ1-4	-	CASRGTDEKLFF	TGTGCCAGCAGGGGGACGGATGAAAAACTGTTTTTT
-	TRBV11-2	TRBJ2-1	-	CASSPSAFNEQFF	TGTGCCAGCAGCCCTAGCGCTTTCAATGAGCAGTTCTTC
-	TRBV20-1	TRBJ1-5	TRBD1	CSAARGTGAGQPQHF	TGCAGTGCGGCACGAGGGACAGGGGCAGGTCAGCCCCAGCATTTT
-	TRBV7-9	TRBJ2-3	TRBD2	CASSFGLAGGTDTQYF	TGTGCCAGCAGCTTCGGCCTAGCGGGGGGGACAGATACGCAGTATTTT
-	TRBV7-3	TRBJ2-1	TRBD1	CASSPMAGGNEQFF	TGTGCCAGCAGCCCCATGGCAGGGGGTAATGAGCAGTTCTTC
-	TRBV20-1	TRBJ2-5	-	CSARDELETQYF	TGCAGTGCTAGAGATGAATTAGAGACCCAGTACTTC
-	TRBV25-1	TRBJ2-5	-	CASSETRPQETQYF	TGTGCCAGCAGTGAAACTAGACCGCAAGAGACCCAGTACTTC
-	TRBV12-3/TRBV12-4	TRBJ1-2	-	CASSSGRGTNYGYTF	TGTGCCAGCAGTTCTGGCAGGGGAACTAACTATGGCTACACCTTC
-	TRBV15	TRBJ2-3	-	CATSNPTGLTDTQYF	TGTGCCACCAGCAACCCGACAGGACTCACAGATACGCAGTATTTT
-	TRBV10-3	TRBJ1-6	TRBD1	CACSGTANSPLHF	TGTGCCTGCTCGGGGACAGCCAATTCACCCCTCCACTTT
-	TRBV20-1	TRBJ2-3	-	CSASRTVNTDTQYF	TGCAGTGCTTCGCGGACAGTAAACACAGATACGCAGTATTTT
-	TRBV3-1	TRBJ2-2	-	CASSQIQVGTGELFF	TGTGCCAGCAGCCAAATCCAGGTCGGCACCGGGGAGCTGTTTTTT
-	TRBV30	TRBJ2-7	TRBD1	CACLTGSYSYEQYF	TGTGCCTGCCTGACAGGGTCTTACTCCTACGAGCAGTACTTC
-	TRBV12-5	TRBJ2-1	TRBD1	CASGLGRDRGYNEQFF	TGTGCTAGTGGTTTGGGCCGGGACAGGGGTTACAATGAGCAGTTCTTC
-	TRBV20-1	TRBJ2-1	-	CSATHQGGNEQFF	TGCAGTGCTACCCACCAGGGAGGCAATGAGCAGTTCTTC
-	TRBV20-1	TRBJ1-6	TRBD1	CSARGTGGNSPLHF	TGCAGTGCTAGAGGGACAGGGGGGAATTCACCCCTCCACTTT
few	TRBV12-3/TRBV12-4	TRBJ2-7	TRBD2	CASRYSGGDYEQYF	TGTGCCAGCAGATATAGCGGGGGAGACTACGAGCAGTACTTC
-	TRBV11-2	TRBJ1-4	-	CASSSTPATNEKLFF	TGTGCCAGCAGCTCGACACCCGCAACTAATGAAAAACTGTTTTTT
-	TRBV6-1	TRBJ2-3	TRBD2	CASTPIGAGGVDGTDTQYF	TGTGCCAGCACCCCCATTGGGGCGGGGGGCGTCGATGGGACAGATACGCAGTATTTT
-	TRBV7-8	TRBJ2-6	-	CASSPSPLNGVGGANVLTF	TGTGCCAGCAGCCCGTCCCCACTTAATGGGGTCGGAGGGGCCAACGTCCTGACTTTC
-	TRBV15	TRBJ2-7	-	CATSLSGQLHEQYF	TGTGCCACCTCGCTGAGCGGACAGCTCCACGAGCAGTACTTC
-	TRBV29-1	TRBJ2-5	-	CSEGVGVTQYF	TGCAGCGAGGGAGTTGGGGTGACCCAGTACTTC
-	TRBV29-1	TRBJ2-1	TRBD2	CSVDPAGRANEQFF	TGCAGCGTTGACCCGGCCGGGAGGGCTAATGAGCAGTTCTTC
-	TRBV4-1	TRBJ1-1	-	CASSQVVSQTGSYQAFF	TGCGCCAGCAGCCAAGTGGTATCCCAGACAGGATCTTATCAAGCTTTCTTT
once	TRBV4-3	TRBJ1-2	-	CASSQDMGYSGYTF	TGCGCCAGCAGCCAAGATATGGGGTATAGTGGCTACACCTTC
-	TRBV28	TRBJ1-6	-	CASIWGSSYNSPLHF	TGTGCCAGCATTTGGGGGAGCTCCTATAATTCACCCCTCCACTTT
-	TRBV7-2	TRBJ2-7	-	CASSLDLKAYEQYF	TGTGCCAGCAGCTTAGACCTTAAGGCCTACGAGCAGTACTTC
-	TRBV2	TRBJ2-3	-	CASRLLPSTDTQYF	TGTGCCAGCAGGCTGTTACCAAGCACAGATACGCAGTATTTT